A single sample is the source of the 18 T cell receptor beta chains below, sequenced in a study of blood T cell repertoires in COVID-19 (TCRdb year 2020). Receptor amplification or capture employed the immunoSEQ multiplex PCR assay. TCRdb took over this immuneACCESS table, retaining in-frame rearrangements with V and J assigned. Such tables are incomplete; in checked studies, under half of the missing clones stem from an unresolved V gene, and the remainder is unexplained. This sample is represented by over 55,000 clones; around four fifths of them were singletons. The leading ten clones occupy about 40% of the sample. Sequenced sample: peripheral blood. These receptor sequences come from a human donor in a cohort sampled during active COVID-19.

The genes are TRBV28 and TRBJ2-7; D ambiguous. CDR1 is MDHEN, CDR2 SYDVKM, per germline. Trimming shortened V by 7 bases and J by 4 bases, and 11 bases separated the two germline ends. CDR3 size: 12 residues. Written as DNA, the CDR3 is TGTGCCAGCACCATCCCAGGTTACGAGCAGTACTTC. Translating it yields CASTIPGYEQYF.

The chain carries TRBV30 and TRBJ1-6, with TRBD1 identical over 8 bases. Germline CDR1 reads GTSNPN; CDR2 reads SVGIG (reference sequence). The CDR3 runs to 16 residues. Unmatched junction bases numbered 5, after V lost 3 bases and J lost 1 base. In nucleotides, the CDR3 is TGTGCCTGGAGGGACAGGGCAAGTTCCTATAATTCACCCCTCCACTTT. Translating gives CAWRDRASSYNSPLHF.

This sequence joins TRBV4-1 and TRBJ1-1; possible D gene TRBD1, 6 bases. Per germline, CDR1 MGHRA and CDR2 YSYEKL. The V gene lost 4 bases and the J gene lost 4 bases, with 16 bases spanning the gap. There are 15 residues in the CDR3. The CDR3: CASSRTRGGATEAFF. DNA of the CDR3: TGCGCCAGCAGCCGTACCAGGGGAGGGGCCACTGAAGCTTTCTTT.

V is TRBV28 and J is TRBJ2-3; D is ambiguous. The CDR3 runs 17 residues. V lost 3 bases to trimming and J lost 2 bases, with 18 bases between them. CDR1 and CDR2 from the germline V gene are MDHEN and SYDVKM. CDR3 sequence (DNA): TGTGCCAGCAGTTTCCGTGATTCGTCCTCCTACACAGATACGCAGTATTTT. The encoded protein is CASSFRDSSSYTDTQYF.

This sequence joins TRBV7-2 and TRBJ2-7, with TRBD2 matching over 13 bases. Germline CDR1 SGHTA, CDR2 FQGNSA. V trimming: 6 bases; J trimming: 2 bases; junction bases outside the gene matches: 1. CDR3 size: 14 residues. CDR3 nucleotides: TGTGCCAGCAGACTAGCGGGGGGGCCCTACGAGCAGTACTTC. Amino acids: CASRLAGGPYEQYF.

V usage is TRBV2 and J usage is TRBJ2-5, with 7 bases identical to TRBD1. This CDR3 has 13 residues. V shed 4 bases and J 2 bases; nucleotides not matched to a gene: 1. Germline loops: CDR1 SNHLY, CDR2 FYNNEI. The CDR3 sequence is CASSGQGQETQYF. In nucleotides, the CDR3 is TGTGCCAGCAGTGGACAGGGACAAGAGACCCAGTACTTC.

J is TRBJ1-3 and V is TRBV9; TRBD1 might be the D (5 bases). This CDR3 is built from 15 residues. V was trimmed by 4 bases and J by 0 bases, leaving 11 bases between them. CDR1 and CDR2 from the germline V gene are SGDLS and YYNGEE. The CDR3 DNA follows: TGTGCCAGCAGCCCAGGGTCCCACTCTGGAAACACCATATATTTT. It encodes CASSPGSHSGNTIYF.

This chain connects TRBV9 to TRBJ1-1; tentative D call: TRBD1 (5 bases). Germline CDR1 SGDLS, CDR2 YYNGEE. V dropped 0 bases and J dropped 3 bases, with 12 bases sitting between them. The CDR3 has 15 amino acids. The CDR3 reads CASSVDGGTHTEAFF. DNA for the CDR3: TGTGCCAGCAGCGTAGACGGAGGGACCCACACTGAAGCTTTCTTT. The variable domain in full, completed from reference TRBV9 and TRBJ1-1, reads DSGVTQTPKHLITATGQRVTLRCSPRSGDLSVYWYQQSLDQGLQFLIQYYNGEERAKGNILERFSAQQFPDLHSELNLSSLELGDSALYFCASSVDGGTHTEAFFGQGTRLTVV.

The rearrangement links TRBV18 to TRBJ1-4; no firm D call. This CDR3 is built from 14 residues. Per germline, CDR1 KGHSH and CDR2 LQKENI. The V and J ends lost 3 bases and 10 bases respectively, with 15 bases between them. CDR3 amino acids: CASSPGLEEGKLFF. CDR3 nucleotide sequence: TGTGCCAGCTCACCGGGTCTAGAGGAAGGAAAACTGTTTTTT.

The chain links TRBV7-8 to TRBJ1-2; 7 bases agree with TRBD1. The CDR3 is 14 amino acids. The V gene end was trimmed by 1 base and the J gene end by 5 bases; junction bases not matched to a gene: 4. CDR1 SGHVS and CDR2 FQNEAQ come from the germline V gene. The CDR3 DNA is TGTGCCAGCAGCTTAGATGACAGGGCTTATGGCTACACCTTC. This gives the protein CASSLDDRAYGYTF.

The J gene is TRBJ1-5, the V gene TRBV19; unclear D gene. There are 16 residues in the CDR3. Trimming shortened V by 1 base and J by 0 bases, and 10 bases separated the two germline ends. CDR1 is LNHDA, CDR2 SQIVND, per germline (reference sequence). The CDR3: CASSIGHRSSNQPQHF. The DNA for the CDR3 is TGTGCCAGTAGTATAGGGCACAGATCTAGCAATCAGCCCCAGCATTTT. Based on the CDR3 plus reference TRBV19 and TRBJ1-5, the full variable domain is DGGITQSPKYLFRKEGQNVTLSCEQNLNHDAMYWYRQDPGQGLRLIYYSQIVNDFQKGDIAEGYSVSREKKESFPLTVTSAQKNPTAFYLCASSIGHRSSNQPQHFGDGTRLSIL.

This rearrangement joins TRBV7-3 to TRBJ2-1; TRBD2 matches at 8 bases. The CDR3 spans 16 residues. J was trimmed by 3 bases and V by 4 bases; bases with no gene match: 8. Germline CDR1 is SGHTA and CDR2 is FQGTGA. The CDR3 loop is CASSSRGAGDYNEQFF. The CDR3 region has the DNA TGTGCCAGCAGCTCTCGAGGAGCGGGGGACTACAATGAGCAGTTCTTC. The full variable domain, rest sourced from reference TRBV7-3 and TRBJ2-1, is GAGVSQTPSNKVTEKGKYVELRCDPISGHTALYWYRQSLGQGPEFLIYFQGTGAADDSGLPNDRFFAVRPEGSVSTLKIQRTERGDSAVYLCASSSRGAGDYNEQFFGPGTRLTVL.

This sequence joins TRBV28 and TRBJ1-1; TRBD1 matches at 9 bases. CDR3 length: 15 amino acids. V lost 5 bases, J lost 4 bases, and 8 bases stayed unmatched. Per the germline V gene, CDR1 is MDHEN and CDR2 is SYDVKM. CDR3 nucleotides: TGTGCCAGCAGTCCCCCCGGGACAGGGTCCACTGAAGCTTTCTTT. Its protein product is CASSPPGTGSTEAFF.

The V and J genes are TRBV7-9 and TRBJ1-5; 7 bases agree with TRBD1. This CDR3 region has 13 residues. V trimming: 3 bases; J trimming: 7 bases; junction bases outside the gene matches: 3. Germline CDR1 reads SEHNR; CDR2 reads FQNEAQ (reference sequence). CDR3: CASSFTGDQPQHF. The CDR3 DNA reads as TGTGCCAGCAGCTTTACAGGGGACCAGCCCCAGCATTTT.

The J gene is TRBJ2-7, the V gene TRBV5-1; D call uncertain. Trimming pared 4 bases from V and 0 bases from J, leaving 8 bases between. Germline CDR1 reads SGHRS; CDR2 reads YFSETQ. The CDR3 is made up of 13 amino acids. The CDR3 reads CASSVDLSYEQYF. CDR3 DNA: TGCGCCAGCAGCGTAGATCTCTCCTACGAGCAGTACTTC. The entire variable domain, with the rest obtained from reference TRBV5-1 and TRBJ2-7, is as follows: KAGVTQTPRYLIKTRGQQVTLSCSPISGHRSVSWYQQTPGQGLQFLFEYFSETQRNKGNFPGRFSGRQFSNSRSEMNVSTLELGDSALYLCASSVDLSYEQYFGPGTRLTVT.

The J gene is TRBJ2-3, the V gene TRBV15; weak D call: TRBD2 (5 bases). Trimming stripped 4 bases from V and 3 bases from J, with 8 bases between. Germline loops: CDR1 LNHNV, CDR2 YYDKDF (reference sequence). The CDR3 sequence is 13 residues long. In DNA, the CDR3 is TGTGCCACCAGCAAGCCGGGGACAGATACGCAGTATTTT. This gives the protein CATSKPGTDTQYF.

Here the CDR3 reads CASSPDRANYGYTF. The DNA for the CDR3 is TGTGCCAGCAGCCCGGACAGGGCTAACTATGGCTACACCTTC. The chain recombines TRBV6-5 with TRBJ1-2; 8 nucleotides line up with TRBD1. The trim removed 6 bases at V and 0 bases at J, leaving 3 bases unmatched. The CDR3 spans 14 residues. CDR1 MNHEY and CDR2 SVGAGI come from the germline V gene.

This chain joins TRBV6-5 and TRBJ1-2; 7 positions agree with TRBD1. Germline V CDR1 and CDR2: MNHEY, SVGAGI. The trim removed 1 base at V and 4 bases at J, leaving 3 bases unmatched. The CDR3 extends over 14 amino acids. CDR3 in DNA: TGTGCCAGCAGTTACTTGGGACAGATCTATGGCTACACCTTC. This sequence encodes CASSYLGQIYGYTF.